These 27 T cell receptor beta chains originate from one sample sequenced in a study of blood T cell repertoires in COVID-19. Produced via immunoSEQ multiplex PCR; TCRdb's table is partial and in-frame only. The sample carries under 70,000 clones, around 67% recorded once. What was sequenced was peripheral blood. These receptors all come from a woman in her 70s with acute or convalescent COVID-19.

The rearrangement links TRBV6-5 to TRBJ2-7; 8 bases align to TRBD1. CDR1 MNHEY and CDR2 SVGAGI come from the germline V gene. This CDR3 is built from 14 residues. With V trimmed by 6 bases and J by 3 bases, 7 bases remained unmatched. DNA of the CDR3: TGTGCCAGCAGCAAGGTACAGGGGGACTACGAGCAGTACGTC. This codes for CASSKVQGDYEQYV.

The chain couples TRBV25-1 to TRBJ2-6; D perhaps matches TRBD2 (6 bases). Germline V gene sequence: CDR1 MGHDK, CDR2 SYGVNS. Trimming took 11 bases from V and 2 from J, leaving 13 bases between them. The CDR3 is 14 amino acids. CDR3 coding DNA: TGTGCCCCCCGGGGGTTCGCTGGGGCCAACGTCCTGACTTTC. It codes for CAPRGFAGANVLTF.

V usage is TRBV18 and J usage is TRBJ1-5, with TRBD1 as a possible D gene (5 bases). Germline CDR1 and CDR2: KGHSH and LQKENI. The CDR3 length is 14 residues. V shed 3 bases and J shed 6 bases, with 12 bases lying between them. The CDR3 DNA reads as TGTGCCAGCTCACCGGGGCGTTCGGGTCAGCCCCAGCATTTT. Amino acids: CASSPGRSGQPQHF. The entire variable domain, with the rest obtained from reference TRBV18 and TRBJ1-5, is as follows: NAGVMQNPRHLVRRRGQEARLRCSPMKGHSHVYWYRQLPEEGLKFMVYLQKENIIDESGMPKERFSAEFPKEGPSILRIQQVVRGDSAAYFCASSPGRSGQPQHFGDGTRLSIL.

This chain joins TRBV30 and TRBJ2-1, with 8 positions matching TRBD2. Germline CDR1 reads GTSNPN; CDR2 reads SVGIG (reference sequence). V was pared by 4 bases and J by 9 bases, with 14 bases of the junction left unmatched. There are 15 residues in the CDR3. CDR3 coding DNA: TGTGCCTGGACCCCGAAGATGGGACTAGTGGGTGAGCAGTTCTTC. This encodes CAWTPKMGLVGEQFF.

The J gene is TRBJ1-2, the V gene TRBV30; possible D gene TRBD1, 5 bases. Germline CDR1 GTSNPN, CDR2 SVGIG (reference sequence). The CDR3 covers 14 residues. V dropped 2 bases and J dropped 0 bases, with 10 bases sitting between them. The CDR3 protein is CAWSRTPSNYGYTF. The CDR3 nucleotides read TGTGCCTGGAGTCGGACACCTTCTAACTATGGCTACACCTTC.

The rearrangement uses TRBV18 and TRBJ2-5; D is perhaps TRBD1 (6 bases). The CDR3 spans 14 residues. Germline CDR1 KGHSH, CDR2 LQKENI. V shed 4 bases and J shed 1 base, with 10 bases lying between them. The chain's CDR3 is CASSLRQAQETQYF. In nucleotides, the CDR3 is TGTGCCAGCTCACTTCGACAGGCCCAAGAGACCCAGTACTTC. Full variable domain (remainder filled in from reference TRBV18 and TRBJ2-5): NAGVMQNPRHLVRRRGQEARLRCSPMKGHSHVYWYRQLPEEGLKFMVYLQKENIIDESGMPKERFSAEFPKEGPSILRIQQVVRGDSAAYFCASSLRQAQETQYFGPGTRLLVL.

A single count supports this clone. The CDR3 DNA is TGTGCCAGCAGTTATTCGTCTCAGGGGGCGAGGACTGAAGCTTTCTTT. Protein sequence: CASSYSSQGARTEAFF. The chain links TRBV6-5 to TRBJ1-1; 8 bases fit TRBD1. V trimming: 3 bases; J trimming: 5 bases; junction bases outside the gene matches: 11. Germline values: CDR1 MNHEY, CDR2 SVGAGI. The CDR3 is made up of 16 amino acids.

J is TRBJ2-3 and V is TRBV11-2; possibly TRBD2 for D (6 bases). With 1 base removed from V and 9 bases from J, the gap between germline ends came to 17 bases. The CDR3 sequence is 15 residues long. The V gene's germline CDR1 is SGHAT and CDR2 FQNNGV. CDR3: CASSLGRDWRSTQYF. In DNA form, the CDR3 reads TGTGCCAGCAGCTTAGGCCGGGACTGGAGATCGACGCAGTATTTT.

Only one count was recorded for this clone. CDR3 protein: CASSIKGGDGNQPQHF. The CDR3 nucleotides read TGTGCCAGTAGTATAAAGGGAGGGGACGGCAATCAGCCCCAGCATTTT. This chain uses TRBV19 with TRBJ1-5, with D possibly matching TRBD1 (5 bases). The CDR3 runs 16 residues. Trimming shortened V by 2 bases and J by 2 bases, and 13 bases separated the two germline ends. Germline CDR1 LNHDA, CDR2 SQIVND (reference sequence).

This rearrangement joins TRBV14 to TRBJ2-1; TRBD2 matches at 8 bases. The germline V gene encodes CDR1 SGHDN and CDR2 FVKESK. V lost 4 bases and J lost 6; bases outside the gene matches: 11. This CDR3 has 16 residues. CDR3 amino acids: CASSPGMERGINEQFF. In nucleotides, the CDR3 is TGTGCCAGCAGCCCTGGGATGGAGCGGGGGATCAATGAGCAGTTCTTC.

In this sample, this clone turned up a few times. V usage is TRBV5-1 and J usage is TRBJ2-4; 10 bases map to TRBD2. In germline, CDR1 is SGHRS, CDR2 YFSETQ. The CDR3 runs to 19 residues. J was trimmed by 1 base and V by 0 bases; bases with no gene match: 10. The CDR3 bases are TGCGCCAGCAGCTTGGCCTTGGCTAGCGGGGGCGGGGCCAAAAACATTCAGTACTTC. Translation gives CASSLALASGGGAKNIQYF. The entire variable domain, with the rest obtained from reference TRBV5-1 and TRBJ2-4, is as follows: KAGVTQTPRYLIKTRGQQVTLSCSPISGHRSVSWYQQTPGQGLQFLFEYFSETQRNKGNFPGRFSGRQFSNSRSEMNVSTLELGDSALYLCASSLALASGGGAKNIQYFGAGTRLSVL.

The CDR3 here is CATAGGQETQYF. The CDR3 DNA reads TGTGCCACAGCGGGGGGCCAAGAGACCCAGTACTTC. The rearrangement uses TRBV19 and TRBJ2-5; 9 bases line up with TRBD2. This CDR3 region has 12 residues. Germline CDR1 and CDR2: LNHDA and SQIVND (reference sequence). The V and J ends lost 10 bases and 1 base, in that order; junction bases with no gene match: 1.

The chain has TRBV2 and TRBJ1-1; D not certain. The CDR3 extends over 14 amino acids. Germline loops: CDR1 SNHLY, CDR2 FYNNEI. V lost 11 bases to trimming and J lost 2 bases, with 18 bases between them. As DNA, the CDR3 is TGTGCCTCCCGGCGGGCAAAGGAAAACACTGAAGCTTTCTTT. Residues: CASRRAKENTEAFF. Looking up the rest from reference TRBV2 and TRBJ1-1 gives the full variable domain: EPEVTQTPSHQVTQMGQEVILRCVPISNHLYFYWYRQILGQKVEFLVSFYNNEISEKSEIFDDQFSVERPDGSNFTLKIRSTKLEDSAMYFCASRRAKENTEAFFGQGTRLTVV.

This clone was seen a few times. The CDR3 nucleotides read TGTGCCAGCAGCCCCCATCTGTCGGAGTATGCTAGGACGCAGTATTTT. This translates into CASSPHLSEYARTQYF. This chain connects TRBV4-2 to TRBJ2-3; D ambiguous. V lost 4 bases, J lost 9 bases, and 23 bases lay in between. The CDR3 runs 16 residues. In germline, CDR1 is LGHNA, CDR2 YNFKEQ.

This chain connects TRBV6-5 to TRBJ1-1, with unresolved D. The CDR3 extends over 14 amino acids. Germline CDR1 MNHEY, CDR2 SVGAGI. V was trimmed by 2 bases and J by 4 bases, leaving 11 bases between them. CDR3 sequence (DNA): TGTGCCAGCAGTTACCGTCGCGAGGGCACTGAAGCTTTCTTT. This gives the protein CASSYRREGTEAFF.

This chain's CDR3 is CASSQIPPGGQPVAKNIQYF. The CDR3 nucleotides are TGTGCCAGCAGCCAAATCCCACCAGGGGGGCAGCCAGTAGCCAAAAACATTCAGTACTTC. The chain carries TRBV3-1 (or the pseudogene TRBV3-2) and TRBJ2-4, with D perhaps TRBD1 (7 bases). The V and J ends lost 2 bases and 0 bases respectively, with 23 bases between them. CDR1 is LGHDT, CDR2 YNNKEL, per germline (reference sequence). The CDR3 spans 20 residues.

The chain uses TRBV30 and TRBJ1-3; D call uncertain. V was trimmed by 6 bases and J by 0 bases, leaving 9 bases between them. CDR3 length: 13 residues. From germline, CDR1 is GTSNPN and CDR2 SVGIG (reference sequence). The DNA of the CDR3 is TGTGCCTGCGGGAGGTCCTCTGGAAACACCATATATTTT. Translating gives CACGRSSGNTIYF. Full variable domain (remainder filled in from reference TRBV30 and TRBJ1-3): SQTIHQWPATLVQPVGSPLSLECTVEGTSNPNLYWYRQAAGRGLQLLFYSVGIGQISSEVPQNLSASRPQDRQFILSSKKLLLSDSGFYLCACGRSSGNTIYFGEGSWLTVV.

V usage is TRBV15 and J usage is TRBJ2-2; D not resolved. Trimming removed 3 bases from V and 2 bases from J, with 7 bases in between. CDR1 and CDR2 (germline): LNHNV, YYDKDF (reference sequence). CDR3 length equals 14 residues. Here the CDR3 DNA reads TGTGCCACCAGCAGTAGTCGCAACACCGGGGAGCTGTTTTTT. Amino acids: CATSSSRNTGELFF.

V is TRBV30 and J is TRBJ1-2; TRBD1 agrees at 7 bases. CDR1 and CDR2 (germline): GTSNPN, SVGIG (reference sequence). V was clipped by 8 bases and J by 2 bases; unmatched bases: 26. The CDR3 is 19 residues long. CDR3 bases: TGTGCCCAATTGGATAACGTGAAGGGACAGAAAATGGGGAACTATGGCTACACCTTC. Translation: CAQLDNVKGQKMGNYGYTF.

The rearrangement joins TRBV6-1 to TRBJ1-1, with a tentative D call TRBD1 (6 bases). The germline CDR1 and CDR2 sequences are MNHNS and SASEGT. V dropped 2 bases and J dropped 1 base, with 20 bases sitting between them. This CDR3 has 18 amino acids. The CDR3 is CASSEKVRDIRPNTEAFF. DNA of the CDR3: TGTGCCAGCAGTGAAAAAGTAAGGGACATCAGGCCGAACACTGAAGCTTTCTTT.

The chain combines TRBV3-1 (or the pseudogene TRBV3-2) with TRBJ2-3; TRBD2 aligns across 10 bases. The trim removed 7 bases at V and 6 bases at J, leaving 16 bases unmatched. The CDR3 covers 17 residues. Per the germline V gene, CDR1 is LGHDT and CDR2 is YNNKEL (reference sequence). In DNA, the CDR3 is TGTGCCAGCACCTTAGGGGCTAGCGGGGGAATGGTGGATACGCAGTATTTT. Protein: CASTLGASGGMVDTQYF.

The chain employs TRBV12-5 and TRBJ1-1; D uncertain. Germline CDR1 LGHNT, CDR2 FRNRAP. The CDR3 length is 17 residues. Trimming removed 5 bases from V and 1 base from J, with 20 bases in between. CDR3 DNA sequence: TGTGCTAGTGGTAACCCAGTGAGCAGCCGGGGGAACACTGAAGCTTTCTTT. Its protein product is CASGNPVSSRGNTEAFF.

V is TRBV5-5 and J is TRBJ1-6, with 9 bases fitting TRBD1. The CDR3 consists of 15 residues. Germline CDR1 and CDR2: SGHKS and YYEKEE (reference sequence). The trim removed 0 bases at V and 11 bases at J, leaving 6 bases unmatched. CDR3 loop: CASSLVGQGRTPLHF. Written as DNA, the CDR3 is TGTGCCAGCAGCTTGGTAGGACAGGGGAGGACACCCCTCCACTTT. Filled out from reference TRBV5-5 and TRBJ1-6, the complete variable domain reads DAGVTQSPTHLIKTRGQQVTLRCSPISGHKSVSWYQQVLGQGPQFIFQYYEKEERGRGNFPDRFSARQFPNYSSELNVNALLLGDSALYLCASSLVGQGRTPLHFGNGTRLTVT.

The rearrangement links TRBV7-2 to TRBJ1-5, with 8 positions matching TRBD1. Trimming at V came to 5 bases and at J to 4 bases, leaving 7 bases not matched to a gene. The germline V gene encodes CDR1 SGHTA and CDR2 FQGNSA. The length of the CDR3 is 15 residues. CDR3 sequence: CASSADRGGNQPQHF. The CDR3, as DNA: TGTGCCAGCAGCGCCGACAGGGGAGGAAATCAGCCCCAGCATTTT.

The gene calls are TRBV19 and TRBJ2-3; the match to TRBD2 covers 8 bases. V lost 2 bases to trimming and J lost 7 bases; unmatched junction nucleotides: 11. The CDR3 has 16 amino acids. CDR1 is LNHDA and CDR2 is SQIVND in the germline V gene (reference sequence). In nucleotides, the CDR3 is TGTGCCAGTAGTATAACTCGCGGGGGGCCCCAATATACGCAGTATTTT. Amino acid sequence: CASSITRGGPQYTQYF.

The rearrangement joins TRBV6-1 to TRBJ1-5; D is unresolved. V was clipped by 2 bases and J by 0 bases, with 17 bases between them. This CDR3 spans 18 amino acids. Germline CDR1 MNHNS, CDR2 SASEGT. The CDR3 region is CASSEFRRVEYSNQPQHF. The CDR3, as DNA: TGTGCCAGCAGTGAATTTCGGAGGGTAGAATATAGCAATCAGCCCCAGCATTTT.

The chain joins TRBV2 to TRBJ2-3, with 7 bases matching TRBD1. CDR1 and CDR2 (germline): SNHLY, FYNNEI. With V trimmed by 7 bases and J by 1 base, 11 bases remained unmatched. CDR3 size: 16 residues. The CDR3 loop reads CASKEPDRLGTDTQYF. DNA of the CDR3: TGTGCCAGCAAAGAACCGGACAGGCTAGGCACAGATACGCAGTATTTT. The variable domain in full, with the rest retrieved from reference TRBV2 and TRBJ2-3, is EPEVTQTPSHQVTQMGQEVILRCVPISNHLYFYWYRQILGQKVEFLVSFYNNEISEKSEIFDDQFSVERPDGSNFTLKIRSTKLEDSAMYFCASKEPDRLGTDTQYFGPGTRLTVL.